This T cell receptor beta chain stems from a study of control samples from healthy donors and cancer patients. Comments on this clone: Mismatch with germline at one junction end may stem from a read error. In the same sample, other DNA sequences code for this CDR3.

Germline V gene lookup returns CDR1 MNHEY and CDR2 SVGAGI. The CDR3 extends over 15 amino acids. Some clones are missing from TCRdb's copy, which holds only in-frame ones; the method was immunoSEQ multiplex PCR. This table holds 5,500 to 8,500 clones, over 70% found once. The sequencing sample was made of formalin-fixed, paraffin-embedded tissue. The sequence was obtained from a male donor with melanoma. This sequence joins TRBV6-5 and TRBJ1-2; maybe TRBD1 (6 bases). The CDR3 DNA sequence: TGTGCTAGCAGTCTTTATCGGGACACCCTCTATGGCTACACCTTC. Its protein product is CASSLYRDTLYGYTF.